Shown below are 6 T cell receptor beta chains from a single sample sequenced in a study of response to subunit inactivated influenza vaccine. TCRdb processed the RT-PCR reads anew with MiXCR; each CDR3 protein has one entry. The profile shows around 790,000 distinct CDR3 sequences, roughly 20% of them singletons. Source: PBMCs from blood, taken about 5 days after vaccination. Receptor source: a man between 45 and 60 years old who received an inactivated influenza vaccine.

This clonotype appeared a few times. The CDR3: CASRFTPRTDYNEQFF. The DNA of the CDR3 is TGTGCCAGCAGGTTCACCCCCCGGACAGATTACAATGAGCAGTTCTTC. The J gene is TRBJ2-1, the V gene TRBV6-1; possible D gene TRBD1, 6 bases. The CDR3 spans 16 residues. Germline V gives CDR1 MNHNS, CDR2 SASEGT. Trimming left V 6 bases short and J 4 bases short, with 19 bases between.

CDR3 coding DNA: TGCGCCAGCAGCCAAGATCTCCAGGCTGAACTGAACACTGAAGCTTTCTTT. It yields the protein CASSQDLQAELNTEAFF. J is TRBJ1-1 and V is TRBV4-3, with D uncertain. CDR3 size: 17 residues. From germline, CDR1 is LGHNA and CDR2 YSLEER. Trimming cost V 0 bases and J 0 bases, with 14 bases left between them.

The rearrangement uses TRBV2 and TRBJ2-7; D possibly corresponds to TRBD1 (6 bases). This CDR3 is 11 amino acids long. Germline CDR1 reads SNHLY; CDR2 reads FYNNEI. V was cut by 10 bases and J by 7 bases, with 14 bases left in between. This CDR3 reads CATHRDGEQYF. As DNA, the CDR3 is TGTGCCACGCACAGGGATGGGGAGCAGTACTTC.

The chain combines TRBV28 with TRBJ2-7; 8 bases are a match to TRBD2. The junction had 13 bases not matched to a gene; V was cut back by 5 bases and J by 7 bases. There are 15 residues in the CDR3. CDR1 and CDR2 (germline): MDHEN, SYDVKM. The CDR3 protein is CASSLAGAGVREQYF. The CDR3 bases are TGTGCCAGCAGTCTGGCCGGAGCGGGAGTAAGGGAGCAGTACTTC.

The chain combines TRBV7-9 with TRBJ1-2; no clear D gene. The V end lost 1 base, the J end lost 3 bases, and 9 bases lay between the germline ends. Germline V gives CDR1 SEHNR, CDR2 FQNEAQ (reference sequence). The CDR3 is 14 amino acids. The CDR3 DNA sequence: TGTGCCAGCAGCTTAGTGCTGGCCTACTATGGCTACACCTTC. It codes for CASSLVLAYYGYTF.

The chain is built from TRBV6-1 and TRBJ2-3; possible D gene TRBD1, 6 bases. Germline V gene lookup returns CDR1 MNHNS and CDR2 SASEGT. CDR3 size: 13 residues. Deletions cut 7 bases from V and 5 bases from J, with 13 bases between. As DNA, the CDR3 is TGTGCCAGCACCGCCCGGACAGAAGATACGCAGTATTTT. As protein: CASTARTEDTQYF.